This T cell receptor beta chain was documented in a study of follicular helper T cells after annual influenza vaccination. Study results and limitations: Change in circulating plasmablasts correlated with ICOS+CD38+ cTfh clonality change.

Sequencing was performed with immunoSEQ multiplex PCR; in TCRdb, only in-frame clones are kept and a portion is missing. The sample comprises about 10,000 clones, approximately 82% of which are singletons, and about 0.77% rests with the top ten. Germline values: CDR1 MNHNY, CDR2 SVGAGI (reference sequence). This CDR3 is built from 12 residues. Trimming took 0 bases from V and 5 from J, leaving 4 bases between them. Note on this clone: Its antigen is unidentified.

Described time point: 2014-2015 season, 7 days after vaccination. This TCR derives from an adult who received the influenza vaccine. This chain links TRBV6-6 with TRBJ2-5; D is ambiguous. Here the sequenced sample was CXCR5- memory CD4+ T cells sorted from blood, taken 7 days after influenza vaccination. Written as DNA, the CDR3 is TGTGCCAGCAGTTACTCGACCGAGACCCAGTACTTC. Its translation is CASSYSTETQYF.